This TCR beta chain was obtained from a study of CD8+CD57+ T cells in acquired aplastic anemia. Trimming at V came to 0 bases and at J to 8 bases, leaving 4 bases not matched to a gene. The CDR3 contains 14 residues. Germline CDR1 is DFQATT and CDR2 is SNEGSKA (reference sequence). Genomic DNA was employed as the template in profiling TCR beta VDJ and CDR3. Via MiXCR, TCRdb re-called the reads, giving one row per CDR3 protein. The sample lists around 230,000 distinct CDR3 sequences; approximately 57% were seen once. This clonotype came up many times. The V and J genes are TRBV20-1 and TRBJ2-1, with TRBD2 matching over 10 bases. The sample was sorted CD4+, CD8+, or CD8+CD57+ T cells (not recorded which) from PBMCs. This clonotype was obtained from a human donor in good health. The CDR3 DNA reads as TGCAGTGCTAGAGAAGCGGGAGGGGTCGATGAGCAGTTCTTC. Its protein is CSAREAGGVDEQFF.